Shown below are 27 T cell receptor beta chains from a single sample sequenced in a study of Ad26.COV2.S vaccination and SARS-CoV-2 variants. The method was immunoSEQ multiplex PCR; TCRdb's version includes in-frame clones alone and lacks a portion of them. This sample has about 400,000 clones, with about 88% found just once. The treatment is: roughly 20 received Ad26.COV2.S at low or high dose, single or two shots; 5 received placebo; per-sample allocation not given. Following the first vaccine or placebo injection, samples were taken on day 63. Here the sequenced sample was peripheral blood, taken in a trial of Ad26.COV2.S vaccine versus placebo. The receptors here all came from a person aged 18-60 years who received the Ad26.COV2.S COVID-19 vaccine or a placebo.

The table lists this clone with a few counts. The chain couples TRBV11-3 to TRBJ1-1, with 8 bases aligning to TRBD1. CDR1 SGHNT and CDR2 YENEEA come from the germline V gene. The ends lost 6 bases at V and 7 bases at J; junction bases unmatched: 10. This CDR3 spans 14 amino acids. The CDR3 DNA reads as TGTGCCAGCAGTCGCTCCAGGGGGCTGGGTGAAGCTTTCTTT. Translating it yields CASSRSRGLGEAFF.

The rearrangement uses TRBV2 and TRBJ2-7; 7 bases are a match to TRBD1. V trimming: 4 bases; J trimming: 2 bases; junction bases outside the gene matches: 11. From germline, CDR1 is SNHLY and CDR2 FYNNEI. This CDR3 has 16 residues. This CDR3 reads CASSATGLSEAYEQYF. DNA for the CDR3: TGTGCCAGCAGTGCGACAGGGTTGTCGGAAGCCTACGAGCAGTACTTC.

The V and J genes are TRBV5-6 and TRBJ2-6; D remains ambiguous. The V end lost 0 bases, the J end lost 4 bases, and 5 bases lay between the germline ends. The V gene's germline CDR1 is SGHDT and CDR2 YYEEEE. The CDR3 is 14 amino acids. The CDR3 loop reads CASSLGTGANVLTF. The CDR3 nucleotides are TGTGCCAGCAGCTTGGGGACCGGGGCCAACGTCCTGACTTTC.

As regards this clone: The same CDR3 can be traced to other DNA sequences in this sample. This rearrangement joins TRBV9 to TRBJ2-7, with 11 bases aligning to TRBD2. J gave up 5 bases and V 0 bases, and 4 bases lay outside the gene matches. Germline V CDR1 and CDR2: SGDLS, YYNGEE. The CDR3 covers 15 residues. The CDR3, as DNA: TGTGCCAGCAGCGTAGCACTAGCGGGAGCTAACGAGCAGTACTTC. This sequence encodes CASSVALAGANEQYF.

This clone was observed a handful of times. The genes are TRBV3-1 (or the pseudogene TRBV3-2) and TRBJ2-2; tentatively, D is TRBD2 (6 bases). There are 16 residues in the CDR3. Trimming took off 4 bases at V and 0 bases at J, with 12 bases between the two ends. Germline values: CDR1 LGHDT, CDR2 YNNKEL (reference sequence). The CDR3 here is CASSPLGGTNTGELFF. The DNA for the CDR3 is TGTGCCAGCAGCCCCCTCGGCGGGACGAACACCGGGGAGCTGTTTTTT.

The genes are TRBV7-9 and TRBJ1-2, with D possibly TRBD1 on 5 matching bases. Trimming took off 5 bases at V and 6 bases at J, with 16 bases between the two ends. The CDR3 totals 14 residues. From germline, CDR1 is SEHNR and CDR2 FQNEAQ (reference sequence). The CDR3 DNA is TGTGCCAGCAGCGGGTCAGGGTCACTTGATGGCTACACCTTC. Amino acid sequence: CASSGSGSLDGYTF.

This chain uses TRBV28 with TRBJ1-4; D gene uncertain. Germline CDR1 and CDR2: MDHEN and SYDVKM. V was shortened by 6 bases and J by 3 bases, with 8 bases between the two germline ends. The CDR3 is 13 amino acids. As DNA, the CDR3 is TGTGCCAGCAGGGGGATCCCTAATGAAAAACTGTTTTTT. Protein: CASRGIPNEKLFF.

The chain recombines TRBV2 with TRBJ1-1; D is unresolved. The length of the CDR3 is 15 residues. V was cut by 7 bases and J by 0 bases, with 15 bases left in between. The germline gives CDR1 SNHLY, CDR2 FYNNEI. The CDR3 spells CASNLRSSLNTEAFF. In nucleotides, the CDR3 is TGTGCCAGCAACCTTAGGAGCAGTTTGAACACTGAAGCTTTCTTT.

Only a few counts were recorded for this clone. The gene calls are TRBV15 and TRBJ2-5; D is uncertain. Trimming cost V 0 bases and J 1 base, with 9 bases left between them. The CDR3 totals 15 residues. Per the germline V gene, CDR1 is LNHNV and CDR2 is YYDKDF (reference sequence). The CDR3 sequence: CATSRDPAPQETQYF. The CDR3 coding sequence is TGTGCCACCAGCAGAGATCCAGCGCCCCAAGAGACCCAGTACTTC. Based on the CDR3 plus reference TRBV15 and TRBJ2-5, the full variable domain is DAMVIQNPRYQVTQFGKPVTLSCSQTLNHNVMYWYQQKSSQAPKLLFHYYDKDFNNEADTPDNFQSRRPNTSFCFLDIRSPGLGDTAMYLCATSRDPAPQETQYFGPGTRLLVL.

For this clone: At one end the junction does not follow the germline gene, possibly because of a read error. The chain recombines TRBV6-1 with TRBJ2-5; D ambiguous. The CDR3 contains 12 residues. Germline V gene lookup returns CDR1 MNHNS and CDR2 SASEGT. The CDR3 reads CASSEGWKTQYF. In nucleotides, the CDR3 is TGTGCCAGCAGCGAAGGGTGGAAGACCCAGTACTTC.

The chain recombines TRBV12-3 or TRBV12-4 with TRBJ2-5; maybe TRBD1 (5 bases). The CDR3 contains 11 residues. V lost 2 bases and J 9 bases, leaving 7 bases between the germline ends. The CDR3 loop reads CASSLLGAQYF. In DNA, the CDR3 is TGTGCCAGCAGTTTATTAGGGGCCCAGTACTTC.

This chain joins TRBV18 and TRBJ1-5; D gene unclear. The CDR3 spans 15 residues. The germline CDR1 and CDR2 sequences are KGHSH and LQKENI. Trimming stripped 2 bases from V and 3 bases from J, with 11 bases between. The CDR3 sequence: CASSPVAGANQPQHF. The CDR3 coding sequence is TGTGCCAGCTCACCAGTCGCAGGAGCCAATCAGCCCCAGCATTTT.

The gene calls are TRBV9 and TRBJ2-7, with D perhaps assigned TRBD1 or TRBD2 (5 bases each). With 0 bases removed from V and 4 bases from J, the gap between germline ends came to 11 bases. Per the germline V gene, CDR1 is SGDLS and CDR2 is YYNGEE. The CDR3 covers 14 residues. CDR3 DNA sequence: TGTGCCAGCAGCGTAGGGAACGAGGGGTACGAGCAGTACTTC. This sequence encodes CASSVGNEGYEQYF.

The CDR3 loop reads CAISESPGEEAFF. The CDR3 nucleotides read TGTGCCATCAGTGAGTCGCCAGGGGAGGAAGCTTTCTTT. The chain couples TRBV10-3 to TRBJ1-1; possibly TRBD1 for D (6 bases). There are 13 residues in the CDR3. The germline V and J ends were trimmed by 0 bases and 8 bases, with 10 bases remaining between them. The germline gives CDR1 ENHRY, CDR2 SYGVKD.

The J gene is TRBJ2-2, the V gene TRBV29-1; 10 bases line up with TRBD1. The CDR3 is 14 amino acids. Trimming at V came to 4 bases and at J to 6 bases, leaving 5 bases not matched to a gene. From germline, CDR1 is SQVTM and CDR2 ANQGSEA. The CDR3 region is CSVAWTGGSGELFF. The CDR3 DNA is TGCAGCGTTGCTTGGACAGGGGGGTCCGGGGAGCTGTTTTTT.

In the case of this clone: This same CDR3 is encoded by further DNA sequences in the sample. V usage is TRBV2 and J usage is TRBJ2-7, with a weak D call TRBD2 (6 bases). V was shortened by 5 bases and J by 0 bases, with 11 bases between the two germline ends. Per germline, CDR1 SNHLY and CDR2 FYNNEI. The CDR3 consists of 14 residues. DNA for the CDR3: TGTGCCAGCAGTCCGAGGGGAGGCTCCTACGAGCAGTACTTC. Translation: CASSPRGGSYEQYF.

V is TRBV7-9 and J is TRBJ1-6; D gene unclear. From germline, CDR1 is SEHNR and CDR2 FQNEAQ (reference sequence). The CDR3 is 15 amino acids. The ends were cut back, 2 bases at V and 4 bases at J, with 9 bases in the middle. The DNA of the CDR3 is TGTGCCAGCAGCTTAAACTGGCAGTATAATTCACCCCTCCACTTT. Amino acids: CASSLNWQYNSPLHF.

The chain uses TRBV28 and TRBJ2-7; 8 nucleotides align to TRBD2. The germline CDR1 and CDR2 sequences are MDHEN and SYDVKM. The CDR3 extends over 13 amino acids. J gave up 3 bases and V 10 bases, and 8 bases lay outside the gene matches. In DNA form, the CDR3 reads TGTGCCACGGGACTAGGAAACTACTACGAGCAGTACTTC. Translating it yields CATGLGNYYEQYF.

The chain links TRBV28 to TRBJ1-5; tentatively, D is TRBD1 (5 bases). The germline V gene encodes CDR1 MDHEN and CDR2 SYDVKM. Between the trimmed V and J ends, which lost 2 bases and 7 bases, there was a span of 15 bases. The CDR3 length is 15 residues. DNA of the CDR3: TGTGCCAGCAGTTTAGTGAGGGGACGAGGCCAGCCCCAGCATTTT. This encodes CASSLVRGRGQPQHF.

This sequence joins TRBV5-1 and TRBJ1-5; possible D gene TRBD1, 5 bases. Germline CDR1 and CDR2: SGHRS and YFSETQ. The CDR3 consists of 15 residues. The germline V and J ends were trimmed by 4 bases and 2 bases, with 13 bases remaining between them. The CDR3 region is CASSKEGQRNQPQHF. The CDR3 DNA reads TGCGCCAGCAGCAAGGAAGGACAACGCAATCAGCCCCAGCATTTT.

This chain links TRBV6-5 with TRBJ1-2; D gene uncertain. Looked up from germline, CDR1 is MNHEY and CDR2 is SVGAGI. V was trimmed by 0 bases and J by 7 bases, leaving 9 bases between them. The CDR3 spans 13 residues. CDR3 sequence reads: CASSYSRWAGYTF. CDR3 in DNA: TGTGCCAGCAGTTACTCGAGGTGGGCTGGCTACACCTTC.

V is TRBV7-3 and J is TRBJ2-1; 9 nucleotides agree with TRBD2. This CDR3 is built from 17 residues. CDR1 is SGHTA and CDR2 is FQGTGA in the germline V gene. With 6 bases clipped from V and 2 bases from J, the junction kept 11 bases outside the gene matches. Here the CDR3 reads CASSLSAGGVPYNEQFF. Written as DNA, the CDR3 is TGTGCCAGCAGTCTCTCAGCGGGAGGCGTCCCCTACAATGAGCAGTTCTTC.

The chain carries TRBV9 and TRBJ1-4; tentatively, D is TRBD1 (5 bases). Germline CDR1 is SGDLS and CDR2 is YYNGEE. The V gene lost 1 base and the J gene lost 8 bases, with 15 bases spanning the gap. The CDR3 consists of 15 residues. CDR3 residues: CASSVRPGQLEKLFF. DNA for the CDR3: TGTGCCAGCAGCGTAAGACCGGGGCAATTGGAAAAACTGTTTTTT.

The chain employs TRBV5-5 and TRBJ2-5; D is possibly TRBD1 or TRBD2 (5 bases each). Germline V gene lookup returns CDR1 SGHKS and CDR2 YYEKEE (reference sequence). This CDR3 contains 16 residues. V lost 6 bases and J 5 bases, leaving 23 bases between the germline ends. The CDR3 DNA follows: TGTGCCAGCATCCAGAGGGGCGATCTAGCCGCCGAGACCCAGTACTTC. This encodes CASIQRGDLAAETQYF.

This chain uses TRBV27 with TRBJ2-7; 7 bases match TRBD1. J lost 2 bases, V lost 5 bases, and 12 bases had no gene match. The CDR3 contains 16 residues. Germline values: CDR1 MNHEY, CDR2 SMNVEV (reference sequence). The CDR3 region is CASSQSPRQGPYEQYF. CDR3 in DNA: TGTGCCAGCAGTCAAAGCCCCCGACAGGGCCCCTACGAGCAGTACTTC.

This chain uses TRBV27 with TRBJ2-2, with D possibly matching TRBD2 (6 bases). Germline CDR1 MNHEY, CDR2 SMNVEV (reference sequence). The CDR3 length is 14 residues. With 9 bases removed from V and 6 bases from J, the gap between germline ends came to 17 bases. This CDR3 is CASGIGGPSGELFF. CDR3 nucleotide sequence: TGTGCCAGTGGGATTGGAGGGCCCTCCGGGGAGCTGTTTTTT.

The chain has TRBV27 and TRBJ2-7; tentative D call: TRBD2 (6 bases). The V gene lost 2 bases and the J gene lost 5 bases, with 16 bases spanning the gap. From germline, CDR1 is MNHEY and CDR2 SMNVEV (reference sequence). CDR3 length equals 15 residues. CDR3: CASSLAGTVLHEQYF. CDR3 DNA: TGTGCCAGCAGTTTAGCGGGGACGGTTCTCCACGAGCAGTACTTC.